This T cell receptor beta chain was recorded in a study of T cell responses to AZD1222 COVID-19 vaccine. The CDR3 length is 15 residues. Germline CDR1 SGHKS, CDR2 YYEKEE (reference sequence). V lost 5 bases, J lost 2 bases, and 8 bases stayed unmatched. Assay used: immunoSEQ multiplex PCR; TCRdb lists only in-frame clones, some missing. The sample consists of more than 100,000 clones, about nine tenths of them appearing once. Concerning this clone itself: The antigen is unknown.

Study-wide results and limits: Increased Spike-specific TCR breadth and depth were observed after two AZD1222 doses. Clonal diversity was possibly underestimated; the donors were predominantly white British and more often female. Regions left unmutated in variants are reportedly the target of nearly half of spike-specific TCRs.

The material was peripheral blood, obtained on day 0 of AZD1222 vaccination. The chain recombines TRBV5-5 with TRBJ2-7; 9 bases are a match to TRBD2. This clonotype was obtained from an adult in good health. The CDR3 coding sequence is TGTGCCAGCAGTCAACTTAGCGGGGGAGCCTACGAGCAGTACTTC. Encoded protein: CASSQLSGGAYEQYF.